The 10 T cell receptor beta chains given below trace back to one sample, sequenced in a study of Ad26.COV2.S vaccination and SARS-CoV-2 variants. As to treatment: some 20 received Ad26.COV2.S at low or high dose, single or two shots; about 5 received placebo; per-sample allocation not given. Samples were taken on day 63 after the first vaccine or placebo injection. Generated by immunoSEQ multiplex PCR, the TCRdb table keeps only in-frame clones and is missing some. The sample holds approximately 450,000 clones, roughly 90% seen once. The source was peripheral blood, collected in a trial of Ad26.COV2.S vaccine versus placebo. The receptors here all came from a person aged 18-60 years who received the Ad26.COV2.S COVID-19 vaccine or a placebo.

The chain employs TRBV28 and TRBJ1-6, with 8 bases matching TRBD1. The junction had 7 bases not matched to a gene; V was cut back by 5 bases and J by 7 bases. The germline gives CDR1 MDHEN, CDR2 SYDVKM. CDR3 length equals 15 residues. The CDR3 DNA follows: TGTGCCAGCAGTCCGCTGGACAGGGACAATTCACCCCTCCACTTT. This gives the protein CASSPLDRDNSPLHF.

The V and J genes are TRBV5-1 and TRBJ2-1; 10 bases align to TRBD2. J lost 7 bases, V lost 0 bases, and 10 bases had no gene match. This CDR3 comprises 17 residues. Germline-derived CDR1 and CDR2 are SGHRS and YFSETQ. The chain's CDR3 is CASSLDGSGRALNEQFF. CDR3 DNA: TGCGCCAGCAGCTTGGATGGGAGCGGGAGGGCCTTGAATGAGCAGTTCTTC.

In the case of this clone: The same CDR3 is also encoded by other DNA sequences in this sample. The V gene is TRBV3-1 (or the pseudogene TRBV3-2), the J gene TRBJ2-7, with 8 bases lining up with TRBD1. Per germline, CDR1 LGHDT and CDR2 YNNKEL (reference sequence). The CDR3 is 14 residues long. The V gene end was trimmed by 1 base and the J gene end by 3 bases; junction bases not matched to a gene: 2. The DNA for the CDR3 is TGTGCCAGCAGCCAAGGCGGACAGGGCTACGAGCAGTACTTC. The encoded protein is CASSQGGQGYEQYF.

The rearrangement uses TRBV7-8 and TRBJ2-3; perhaps TRBD2 as D (7 bases). The CDR3 contains 16 residues. Germline V gene data show CDR1 as SGHVS and CDR2 as FQNEAQ. Between the trimmed V and J ends, which lost 5 bases and 4 bases, there was a span of 19 bases. CDR3 in DNA: TGTGCCAGCAGCACACAGGGCACGGGGGGCGCAGATACGCAGTATTTT. Protein sequence: CASSTQGTGGADTQYF.

The gene calls are TRBV5-4 and TRBJ1-2, with TRBD1 matching over 7 bases. Per germline, CDR1 SGHNT and CDR2 YYREEE (reference sequence). The CDR3 runs to 14 residues. The J segment lost 5 bases and the V segment lost 5 bases, leaving 9 bases of the junction unmatched. CDR3: CASSFGQVAYGYTF. CDR3 DNA: TGTGCCAGCAGTTTCGGACAGGTTGCATATGGCTACACCTTC.

This clone has just one count. The chain has TRBV11-2 and TRBJ2-7; 9 bases map to TRBD1. The CDR3 contains 13 residues. Losses at the gene ends were 3 bases for V and 7 bases for J; bases not matched to a gene: 4. CDR1 is SGHAT and CDR2 is FQNNGV in the germline V gene. Here the CDR3 DNA reads TGTGCCAGCAGCTTTGACAGGGGGACAGAGCAGTACTTC. Translated, it gives CASSFDRGTEQYF.

In the case of this clone: The sample has other DNA sequences that encode this CDR3 too. The chain joins TRBV7-9 to TRBJ2-2; D not resolved. Germline CDR1 is SEHNR and CDR2 is FQNEAQ (reference sequence). The CDR3 spans 14 residues. V lost 5 bases and J lost 4, with 11 bases in between. As DNA, the CDR3 is TGTGCCAGCAGCCTACTCGAGGTCACCGGGGAGCTGTTTTTT. This sequence encodes CASSLLEVTGELFF.

The DNA for the CDR3 is TGTGCCTGGAGTCTCCCTCCGAATGAGCAGTTCTTC. Translating it yields CAWSLPPNEQFF. This chain joins TRBV30 and TRBJ2-1, with D unclear. V dropped 2 bases and J dropped 7 bases, with 9 bases sitting between them. The CDR3 is made up of 12 amino acids. The germline CDR1 and CDR2 sequences are GTSNPN and SVGIG (reference sequence). Filled out from reference TRBV30 and TRBJ2-1, the complete variable domain reads SQTIHQWPATLVQPVGSPLSLECTVEGTSNPNLYWYRQAAGRGLQLLFYSVGIGQISSEVPQNLSASRPQDRQFILSSKKLLLSDSGFYLCAWSLPPNEQFFGPGTRLTVL.

The CDR3 spells CASSLAQGINYEQYF. The CDR3 DNA sequence: TGTGCCAGCAGTTTAGCACAGGGGATAAACTACGAGCAGTACTTC. The gene calls are TRBV28 and TRBJ2-7; 7 bases are a match to TRBD1. Germline trimming cut 2 bases from V and 3 bases from J; bases unmatched to any gene: 7. The CDR3 runs to 15 residues. Germline V gene lookup returns CDR1 MDHEN and CDR2 SYDVKM.

The chain has TRBV7-9 and TRBJ2-1; either TRBD1 or TRBD2 may fit D (6 bases each). The germline gives CDR1 SEHNR, CDR2 FQNEAQ (reference sequence). The CDR3 covers 17 residues. V was cut by 0 bases and J by 3 bases, with 15 bases left in between. The CDR3 DNA reads TGTGCCAGCAGCTTAGCTAATCCGGGGGCGGTCTACAATGAGCAGTTCTTC. Translation: CASSLANPGAVYNEQFF. Drawing the rest from reference TRBV7-9 and TRBJ2-1, the complete variable domain is DTGVSQNPRHKITKRGQNVTFRCDPISEHNRLYWYRQTLGQGPEFLTYFQNEAQLEKSRLLSDRFSAERPKGSFSTLEIQRTEQGDSAMYLCASSLANPGAVYNEQFFGPGTRLTVL.